Shown below are 22 T cell receptor beta chains from a single sample sequenced in a study of post-analysis software for immune sequencing data. Findings of the study overall: Roughly five TRBV segments appeared more often in patients than in controls, and TRBV5-6, TRBV5-1 and TRBV20-1 were among these.

Antigen specificity for these receptors is unknown. cDNA libraries of TCR beta carried unique molecular identifiers. TCRdb ran MiXCR on the PCR reads and lists one entry per CDR3 protein. The sample gives 800,000 to 950,000 distinct CDR3 sequences, about 57% of which show up once; roughly 4.4% is in the top ten. Sequenced sample: blood. The source of these receptors is a girl under 18 with multiple sclerosis.

The V and J genes are TRBV29-1 and TRBJ2-7; D remains ambiguous. The CDR3 spans 13 residues. The V gene's germline CDR1 is SQVTM and CDR2 ANQGSEA. The V gene lost 8 bases and the J gene lost 0 bases, with 14 bases spanning the gap. This chain's CDR3 is CSFRPTSSYEQYF. The DNA of the CDR3 is TGCAGCTTTAGACCCACCAGCTCCTACGAGCAGTACTTC.

The V and J genes are TRBV5-1 and TRBJ2-3, with a tentative D call TRBD2 (5 bases). This CDR3 is 15 amino acids long. Germline CDR1 SGHRS, CDR2 YFSETQ. V lost 4 bases, J lost 2 bases, and 14 bases lay in between. CDR3 DNA: TGCGCCAGCAGCCTCCCCCAGCGGACCACAGATACGCAGTATTTT. Protein product: CASSLPQRTTDTQYF.

CDR3 bases: TGCGCCAGCAGCTCTATAGGACGGGGCTACGAGCAGTACTTC. Its translation: CASSSIGRGYEQYF. The chain is built from TRBV5-1 and TRBJ2-7, with D possibly matching TRBD2 (5 bases). The V end lost 3 bases, the J end lost 3 bases, and 13 bases lay between the germline ends. This CDR3 contains 14 residues. From germline, CDR1 is SGHRS and CDR2 YFSETQ.

The rearrangement joins TRBV15 to TRBJ2-1, with no clear D. Germline V gives CDR1 LNHNV, CDR2 YYDKDF (reference sequence). There are 16 residues in the CDR3. The germline V and J ends were trimmed by 3 bases and 6 bases, with 18 bases remaining between them. In nucleotides, the CDR3 is TGTGCCACCAGCAGCTTGACCAACCATTGGCTCAATGAGCAGTTCTTC. Its protein is CATSSLTNHWLNEQFF.

This clonotype turned up a few times. The genes are TRBV7-9 and TRBJ2-7; perhaps TRBD2 as D (5 bases). Germline CDR1 and CDR2: SEHNR and FQNEAQ (reference sequence). V was shortened by 11 bases and J by 0 bases, with 14 bases between the two germline ends. The CDR3 spans 13 residues. The CDR3 bases are TGTGCCGGGGAACGGGAAGTCTCCTACGAGCAGTACTTC. Amino acid sequence: CAGEREVSYEQYF.

This clonotype was detected once. Here the CDR3 DNA reads TGTGCCAGCAGCTTAGCTAGCGGGGGGGCCACGCAGTATTTT. Translating gives CASSLASGGATQYF. The V gene is TRBV7-8, the J gene TRBJ2-3, with 11 bases matching TRBD2. The CDR3 consists of 14 residues. The V gene's germline CDR1 is SGHVS and CDR2 FQNEAQ. V lost 0 bases and J lost 9; bases outside the gene matches: 2.

This clonotype is a singleton in its sample. This rearrangement joins TRBV20-1 to TRBJ1-6; D remains ambiguous. The CDR3 totals 13 residues. Germline V gene data show CDR1 as DFQATT and CDR2 as SNEGSKA (reference sequence). Between the trimmed V and J ends, which lost 5 bases and 7 bases, there was a span of 12 bases. The CDR3 loop reads CSAGGGKNSPLHF. The CDR3 region has the DNA TGCAGTGCTGGTGGTGGGAAGAATTCACCCCTCCACTTT.

V gene TRBV10-3 combines with J gene TRBJ2-5; D is ambiguous. The ends were cut back, 0 bases at V and 3 bases at J, with 5 bases in the middle. The V gene's germline CDR1 is ENHRY and CDR2 SYGVKD. The CDR3 length is 13 residues. The CDR3 loop is CAISESGEETQYF. The CDR3, as DNA: TGTGCCATCAGTGAGTCAGGTGAAGAGACCCAGTACTTC.

On this clonotype itself: One end of the junction does not line up with germline, which may come from a read error. The V and J genes are TRBV7-7 and TRBJ2-1, with a tentative D call TRBD1 (6 bases). From germline, CDR1 is SSHAT and CDR2 FNYEAQ (reference sequence). The CDR3 runs 12 residues. The CDR3 region is CASSRERTGKFF. CDR3 nucleotides: TGTGCTAGCAGCCGCGAGCGAACAGGGAAGTTCTTC.

This chain joins TRBV20-1 and TRBJ2-1, with D tentatively TRBD1 or TRBD2 (6 bases each). The CDR3 loop spans 17 amino acids. Germline assignment: CDR1 DFQATT and CDR2 SNEGSKA (reference sequence). Trimming stripped 0 bases from V and 2 bases from J, with 17 bases between. The chain's CDR3 is CSARDGPGANPYNEQFF. In DNA, the CDR3 is TGCAGTGCTAGAGATGGCCCGGGGGCTAACCCCTACAATGAGCAGTTCTTC.

V is TRBV15 and J is TRBJ1-2, with D possibly matching TRBD1 (5 bases). The CDR3 length is 16 residues. Germline V gene data show CDR1 as LNHNV and CDR2 as YYDKDF (reference sequence). Trimming pared 0 bases from V and 6 bases from J, leaving 17 bases between. The CDR3, as DNA: TGTGCCACCAGCAGAGAGGGGGGGGAATGGTCTGATGGCTACACCTTC. As protein: CATSREGGEWSDGYTF.

The chain has TRBV7-3 and TRBJ2-7, with D tentatively TRBD1 or TRBD2 (6 bases each). CDR3 size: 15 residues. Germline CDR1 SGHTA, CDR2 FQGTGA. V was pared by 2 bases and J by 2 bases, with 13 bases between. CDR3 region: CASSLQGGRPYEQYF. As DNA, the CDR3 is TGTGCCAGCAGCTTACAAGGGGGGCGCCCCTACGAGCAGTACTTC.

This clonotype turned up a few times. The chain is built from TRBV27 and TRBJ2-2; 7 bases map to TRBD2. There are 18 residues in the CDR3. V lost 0 bases to trimming and J lost 3 bases; unmatched junction nucleotides: 10. CDR1 is MNHEY, CDR2 SMNVEV, per germline (reference sequence). In nucleotides, the CDR3 is TGTGCCAGCAGTTTATCCCTAGCGGCGGGTGACTACACCGGGGAGCTGTTTTTT. This sequence encodes CASSLSLAAGDYTGELFF.

The table lists this clonotype with a few counts. The V call is TRBV20-1, the J call TRBJ2-7; 11 bases line up with TRBD2. CDR1 and CDR2 (germline): DFQATT, SNEGSKA (reference sequence). V lost 4 bases and J lost 3; bases outside the gene matches: 5. There are 14 residues in the CDR3. This CDR3 is CSATLAGGRYEQYF. DNA for the CDR3: TGCAGTGCTACCCTAGCGGGGGGCCGCTACGAGCAGTACTTC.

The J gene is TRBJ2-5, the V gene TRBV29-1; no firm D call. The CDR3 loop spans 12 amino acids. Per germline, CDR1 SQVTM and CDR2 ANQGSEA. V gave up 3 bases and J gave up 5 bases, with 10 bases separating them. CDR3 amino acids: CSVDGLWETQYF. As DNA, the CDR3 is TGCAGCGTTGATGGGCTCTGGGAGACCCAGTACTTC.

The V gene is TRBV20-1, the J gene TRBJ2-3; TRBD2 aligns across 8 bases. CDR1 and CDR2 from the germline V gene are DFQATT and SNEGSKA (reference sequence). The CDR3 contains 19 residues. The trim removed 0 bases at V and 1 base at J, leaving 15 bases unmatched. The DNA for the CDR3 is TGCAGTGCTAGAGATCCCGGGAGGGCTGTCCCGCGTGGCACAGATACGCAGTATTTT. This encodes CSARDPGRAVPRGTDTQYF.

The V gene is TRBV7-9, the J gene TRBJ2-1; no definite D call. Trimming removed 5 bases at V and 0 bases at J, with 8 bases between. In germline, CDR1 is SEHNR, CDR2 FQNEAQ (reference sequence). The CDR3 loop spans 14 amino acids. CDR3 coding DNA: TGTGCCAGCAGCCCACTGAGCTCCTACAATGAGCAGTTCTTC. Encoded protein: CASSPLSSYNEQFF.

V usage is TRBV4-1 and J usage is TRBJ1-2; 7 bases are a match to TRBD1. The CDR3 sequence is 20 residues long. CDR1 MGHRA and CDR2 YSYEKL come from the germline V gene. The J segment lost 8 bases and the V segment lost 1 base, leaving 25 bases of the junction unmatched. CDR3 loop: CASSQGRLRGHSAGGYGYTF. The DNA of the CDR3 is TGCGCCAGCAGCCAAGGACGGTTAAGGGGGCACTCTGCCGGGGGGTACGGCTACACCTTC.

The table lists this clonotype with a few counts. The chain couples TRBV14 to TRBJ2-3; D remains unclear. The CDR3 has 16 amino acids. V shed 0 bases and J shed 3 bases, with 13 bases lying between them. CDR1 and CDR2 (germline): SGHDN, FVKESK. The CDR3 region has the DNA TGTGCCAGCAGCCAAGATCTGTACAGAAATACAGATACGCAGTATTTT. Translated: CASSQDLYRNTDTQYF.

Points on this clonotype: Mismatch with germline at one junction end may stem from a read error. The rearrangement joins TRBV15 to TRBJ1-1; D is possibly TRBD1 (6 bases). The CDR3 is 14 amino acids. Germline CDR1 and CDR2: LNHNV and YYDKDF (reference sequence). This chain's CDR3 is CVTSITGMNTEAFF. The CDR3, as DNA: TGTGTCACCAGCATAACAGGGATGAACACTGAAGCTTTCTTT.

This clonotype was seen more than once but under ten times. The V and J genes are TRBV20-1 and TRBJ2-7; TRBD2 aligns across 14 bases. With the DNA end fitting TRBJ2-5 better, the J assignment may be wrong. The CDR3 contains 17 residues. Germline V lookup: CDR1 DFQATT, CDR2 SNEGSKA (reference sequence). This CDR3 is CSAKGLAGVPLWETQYF. As DNA, the CDR3 is TGCAGTGCTAAGGGACTAGCGGGAGTTCCCCTTTGGGAGACCCAGTACTTC.

CDR3 sequence: CASSPPGAVQPQHF. The CDR3 nucleotides read TGTGCCAGCAGTCCACCAGGGGCCGTTCAGCCCCAGCATTTT. The genes are TRBV6-1 and TRBJ1-5, with a weak D call TRBD1 (6 bases). CDR1 is MNHNS, CDR2 SASEGT, per germline. The CDR3 is 14 amino acids. V lost 5 bases, J lost 6 bases, and 14 bases lay in between.